This T cell receptor beta chain was sequenced in a study of T cell responses to AZD1222 COVID-19 vaccine (dated by TCRdb to the early 2020s). Notes on the research overall: Because spike-specific TCR depth and breadth did not differ between the two schedules, AZD1222 recipients who got a second dose at roughly 4 weeks were pooled with those who got a second dose at roughly 12 weeks. A total of under 250 trial participants underwent TCR sequencing, of whom some 200 had received two doses of AZD1222 and about 25 had received two doses of the MenACWY control vaccine. Enrollment into the trials was organized by age into subgroups of 18-55, 56-69 and 70-plus years, and those subgroups contained about 150, 27 and 61 TCR-sequenced participants, respectively. Results the study describes overall, beyond this receptor: No day 14 peak-response samples were available, so repertoires were characterized only after the peak T cell response. After two AZD1222 doses, spike-specific TCR breadth and depth were significantly higher than at day 0 and than in MenACWY recipients. In the small 56-69-year group, the increase in depth fell short of significance, most likely because of low power. The whole spike protein was spanned by vaccine-associated CD4 TCRs, and dominant responses were seen in regions 160-218 and 743-854. Conclusions about previously exposed vaccinees are limited because only five to seven AZD1222 recipients were SARS-CoV-2 seropositive at baseline. Most participants were white British and females outnumbered males, and the authors suggested that clonal diversity may have been underestimated. Reportedly, close to half of the unique spike-specific TCRs recognized epitopes lying outside the regions that are mutated in the B.1.351 and B.1.1.7 variants.

Remarks on this clone: Its antigen is currently not known. No per-base quality is available; no much larger clone lies one base away.

Trimming takes 4 bases from V and 2 bases from J, and the germline ends sit 11 bases apart. Sequences KGHDR (CDR1) and SFDVKD (CDR2) are obtained from the germline V gene. The CDR3 has 14 amino acids, counting the end cysteine and phenylalanine. The entry retains the CDR3 DNA only, 42 bases that are in frame from base 1. The CDR3 regions of human TCRbeta chains were analyzed by immunosequencing. In the source study's methods: TCRs in the repertoires were matched against a reference library of SARS-CoV-2-specific TCRs that had been generated with the MIRA antigen-specificity platform. Breadth was defined as the fraction of unique TCRs that were SARS-CoV-2-associated, and depth was defined as the fraction of total T cells that were SARS-CoV-2-associated. Using the MIRA data, every spike-specific TCR was mapped to the spike region that the TCR reacted to and assigned to either a CD4 or a CD8 class. Log10-transformed breadth and depth values were compared by one-way ANOVA with Sidak's multiple comparisons tests. Imported from immuneACCESS, the table was reduced by TCRdb to in-frame sequences with V and J called. These copies leave out some clones; in studies compared against another copy, an unresolved V gene accounts for under half, and the cause of the remainder is not known. The DNA gave D and trimming, while V, J and clone size come from that table. The table for this sample lists more than 110,000 clones; approximately 90% of them were counted only once. The ten largest clones capture roughly 3.1% of the sample.

The time point label on this specimen signifies: baseline before first vaccination. The vaccinee samples were drawn from two UK trials, COV001 and COV002, one of which was a single-blind randomized controlled phase 2/3 trial testing AZD1222 (ChAdOx1 nCoV-19) in healthy adults. For TCRbeta chain sequencing, PBMC samples were collected from trial participants at day 0 and at day 28 after the second dose. Here the chain combines TRBV24-1 and TRBJ2-7, with no confidently assigned D gene. The clonotype originates from an adult in good health. The sample in question was peripheral blood, obtained on day 0 of AZD1222 vaccination. For the CDR3, the sequence is CATSDSDLAYEQYF. DNA sequence: TGTGCCACCAGTGACTCGGACCTCGCCTACGAGCAGTACTTC.